This T cell receptor beta chain appears in the sequencing data of a study of blood T cell repertoires in COVID-19. The wider study: Collection of acute and convalescent COVID-19 samples took place in the United States, Italy and Spain. PBMCs, B-cell-depleted T cells, or T cells provided the cDNA or gDNA that made up the material.

V lost 4 bases, J lost 5 bases, and 17 bases lay in between. The germline V gene encodes CDR1 PRHDT and CDR2 FYEKMQ (reference sequence). The CDR3 sequence is 15 residues long. Sequenced by immunoSEQ multiplex PCR; TCRdb stores in-frame clones only, minus some. The sample consists of 240,000 or so clones, about nine tenths of them appearing once. The sequenced sample consisted of peripheral blood. The chain recombines TRBV13 with TRBJ1-2, with D possibly matching TRBD1 (5 bases). The source is a man aged 55 to 70 who had recovered from COVID-19. CDR3 coding DNA: TGTGCCAGCAGCTCAAATTCAGGGTCCCAGTATGGCTACACCTTC. Protein: CASSSNSGSQYGYTF.